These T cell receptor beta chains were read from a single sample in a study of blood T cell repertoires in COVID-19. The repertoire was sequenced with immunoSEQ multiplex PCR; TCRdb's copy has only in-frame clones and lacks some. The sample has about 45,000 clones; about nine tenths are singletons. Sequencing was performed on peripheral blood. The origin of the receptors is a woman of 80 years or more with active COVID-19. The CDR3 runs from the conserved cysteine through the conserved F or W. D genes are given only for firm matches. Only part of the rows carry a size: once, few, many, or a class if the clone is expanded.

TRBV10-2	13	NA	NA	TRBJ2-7	TGCGCCAGCAGTCCCGGGGCAGGGGTTGTGCAGTACTTC	CASSPGAGVVQYF
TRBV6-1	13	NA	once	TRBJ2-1	TGTGCCAGCAGTGAATCACGGGGGAGTGAGCAGTTCTTC	CASSESRGSEQFF
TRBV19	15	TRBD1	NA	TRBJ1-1	TGTGCCAGTAGTACTACGACAGGGACGACGGCTGAAGCTTTCTTT	CASSTTTGTTAEAFF
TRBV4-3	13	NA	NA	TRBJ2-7	TGCGCCAGCAGCCTTAGCGGTACCTACGAGCAGTACTTC	CASSLSGTYEQYF
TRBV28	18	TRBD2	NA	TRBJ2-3	TGTGCCAGCAGTTCCAGGACTAGCGGGGGGGGTAGCACAGATACGCAGTATTTT	CASSSRTSGGGSTDTQYF
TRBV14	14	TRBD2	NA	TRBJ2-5	TGTGCCAGCAGCCAAGGAAGCGGGGCAGGGACCCAGTACTTC	CASSQGSGAGTQYF
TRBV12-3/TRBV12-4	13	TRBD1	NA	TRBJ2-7	TGTGCCAGCAGGGGGACAGGGACCTACGAGCAGTACTTC	CASRGTGTYEQYF
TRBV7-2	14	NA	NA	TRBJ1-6	TGTGCCAGCAGCCCGATTGCCGGGGATTCACCCCTCCACTTT	CASSPIAGDSPLHF
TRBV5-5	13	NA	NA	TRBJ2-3	TGTGCCAGCAGCTTGGGGGGCGCAGATACGCAGTATTTT	CASSLGGADTQYF
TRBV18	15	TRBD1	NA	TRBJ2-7	TGTGCCAGCTCACCAGGGACAGGGGGCTCCTACGAGCAGTACTTC	CASSPGTGGSYEQYF
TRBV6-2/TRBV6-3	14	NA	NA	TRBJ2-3	TGTGCCAGCAGCCTCGCAGCGATAACAGATACGCAGTATTTT	CASSLAAITDTQYF